Listed here are 23 T cell receptor beta chains from one sample, sequenced in a study of OX40 agonist ivuxolimab in advanced cancers. Sequenced by immunoSEQ multiplex PCR; TCRdb stores in-frame clones only, minus some. The table has fewer than 85,000 clones, roughly 84% seen once. The source material was CD4+ or CD8+ T cells sorted from blood, sampled in a trial of the OX40 agonist ivuxolimab. The receptor set was obtained from an adult with an advanced solid tumor such as melanoma, head and neck, liver or kidney cancer.

The chain uses TRBV7-2 and TRBJ2-2, with 7 positions matching TRBD2. This CDR3 has 14 residues. Germline CDR1 and CDR2: SGHTA and FQGNSA. Losses at the gene ends were 2 bases for V and 5 bases for J; bases not matched to a gene: 2. The CDR3 sequence is CASSLQAGTGELFF. CDR3 nucleotides: TGTGCCAGCAGCTTACAAGCGGGGACCGGGGAGCTGTTTTTT.

The chain is built from TRBV2 and TRBJ2-3, with TRBD2 matching 8 bases. The V segment lost 7 bases and the J segment 3 bases; nucleotides outside the gene matches: 6. The CDR3 runs to 14 residues. Germline lookup yields CDR1 SNHLY and CDR2 FYNNEI. Here the CDR3 reads CASTGTGGTDTQYF. CDR3 sequence (DNA): TGTGCCAGCACCGGGACGGGGGGGACAGATACGCAGTATTTT.

The chain is built from TRBV6-6 and TRBJ1-2; a possible D gene is TRBD1 (6 bases). The CDR3 consists of 12 residues. The germline V gene has CDR1 MNHNY and CDR2 SVGAGI (reference sequence). V shed 6 bases and J shed 13 bases, with 18 bases lying between them. The CDR3 coding sequence is TGTGCCAGCAGAGTCAGGGGAGGGGGGTTCACCTTC. This gives the protein CASRVRGGGFTF.

This rearrangement joins TRBV19 to TRBJ1-5; D not certain. Germline CDR1 LNHDA, CDR2 SQIVND (reference sequence). This CDR3 comprises 12 residues. Trimming took 5 bases from V and 9 from J, leaving 11 bases between them. In nucleotides, the CDR3 is TGTGCCAGTAGTTCCACTGGGCGGCCCCAGCATTTT. Protein sequence: CASSSTGRPQHF.

The rearrangement links TRBV10-3 to TRBJ2-2, with 13 bases aligning to TRBD2. Looked up from germline, CDR1 is ENHRY and CDR2 is SYGVKD. This CDR3 contains 18 residues. V dropped 4 bases and J dropped 1; count of bases not matched to a gene: 6. The CDR3 coding sequence is TGTGCCATCAGTGCAGGACTAGCGGGGGACATGAACACCGGGGAGCTGTTTTTT. Translated, it gives CAISAGLAGDMNTGELFF.

This clone showed up just a few times. The chain carries TRBV19 and TRBJ1-1, with D possibly matching TRBD1 (6 bases). CDR3 length: 16 amino acids. Germline V lookup: CDR1 LNHDA, CDR2 SQIVND (reference sequence). V lost 1 base and J 6 bases, leaving 18 bases between the germline ends. This CDR3 is CASSIVRGVKHAEAFF. The CDR3 nucleotides read TGTGCCAGTAGTATAGTAAGGGGGGTAAAACACGCTGAAGCTTTCTTT.

This chain links TRBV19 with TRBJ1-2, with 8 positions matching TRBD1. The J segment lost 4 bases and the V segment lost 2 bases, leaving 6 bases of the junction unmatched. Germline CDR1 reads LNHDA; CDR2 reads SQIVND (reference sequence). The CDR3 loop spans 15 amino acids. The CDR3 loop is CASSILYTGGYGYTF. The CDR3 DNA reads TGTGCCAGTAGTATACTTTATACAGGGGGCTATGGCTACACCTTC.

The V gene is TRBV6-5, the J gene TRBJ1-1; 7 nucleotides agree with TRBD1. Germline lookup yields CDR1 MNHEY and CDR2 SVGAGI. CDR3 size: 13 residues. With V trimmed by 5 bases and J by 5 bases, 5 bases remained unmatched. This CDR3 reads CASSMTGSTEAFF. CDR3 coding DNA: TGTGCCAGCAGTATGACAGGGTCGACTGAAGCTTTCTTT.

The chain joins TRBV5-1 to TRBJ2-1; 7 bases are a match to TRBD2. The CDR3 is 16 amino acids. V was pared by 0 bases and J by 4 bases, with 7 bases of the junction left unmatched. Germline CDR1 reads SGHRS; CDR2 reads YFSETQ. CDR3 sequence: CASSLAYSSGYNEQFF. The CDR3 DNA reads TGCGCCAGCAGCTTGGCCTACTCTAGCGGATACAATGAGCAGTTCTTC.

V is TRBV18 and J is TRBJ1-2; TRBD1 matches 7 bases. Looked up from germline, CDR1 is KGHSH and CDR2 is LQKENI. The CDR3 is made up of 16 amino acids. The V and J ends lost 6 bases and 8 bases, in that order; junction bases with no gene match: 18. The CDR3, as DNA: TGTGCCAGCTCTTACTATCGGGACAGAGCTCCTGGGGGCTACACCTTC. Protein sequence: CASSYYRDRAPGGYTF.

The chain uses TRBV9 and TRBJ1-2, with D possibly TRBD1 on 6 matching bases. V was cut by 0 bases and J by 2 bases, with 8 bases left in between. The length of the CDR3 is 14 residues. Germline-derived CDR1 and CDR2 are SGDLS and YYNGEE. The CDR3 DNA sequence: TGTGCCAGCAGCGTAGCTAGGGGGAACTATGGCTACACCTTC. It codes for CASSVARGNYGYTF.

This clone was counted once. The chain couples TRBV18 to TRBJ1-6; weak D call: TRBD1 (5 bases). In germline, CDR1 is KGHSH, CDR2 LQKENI. V dropped 0 bases and J dropped 10 bases, with 7 bases sitting between them. This CDR3 region has 13 residues. CDR3 sequence reads: CASSPPQGSPLHF. For the CDR3, the DNA is TGTGCCAGCTCACCACCTCAGGGCTCACCCCTCCACTTT.

This CDR3 reads CASSLRPGTDTGKLFF. CDR3 DNA sequence: TGTGCCAGCAGCTTGCGTCCCGGGACTGACACAGGAAAACTGTTTTTT. The V and J genes are TRBV7-2 and TRBJ1-4, with a weak D call TRBD1 (5 bases). Germline lookup yields CDR1 SGHTA and CDR2 FQGNSA. V gave up 3 bases and J gave up 10 bases, with 21 bases separating them. The CDR3 spans 16 residues.

CDR3 in amino acids: CASKASGPSYEQYF. The CDR3, as DNA: TGTGCCAGTAAGGCAAGCGGGCCCTCCTACGAGCAGTACTTC. The gene calls are TRBV19 and TRBJ2-7; TRBD2 might be the D (6 bases). From germline, CDR1 is LNHDA and CDR2 SQIVND (reference sequence). This CDR3 is 14 amino acids long. Trimming shortened V by 7 bases and J by 0 bases, and 13 bases separated the two germline ends.

This chain uses TRBV5-6 with TRBJ2-3, with a possible D match to TRBD1 (6 bases). Germline CDR1 SGHDT, CDR2 YYEEEE. This CDR3 has 13 amino acids. V lost 0 bases, J lost 4 bases, and 6 bases lay in between. The CDR3 DNA follows: TGTGCCAGCAGCTTGGACAGGGCAGATACGCAGTATTTT. Translation: CASSLDRADTQYF.

This clone is a singleton in its sample. The chain is built from TRBV28 and TRBJ1-3; TRBD1 agrees at 8 bases. Germline trimming cut 6 bases from V and 5 bases from J; bases unmatched to any gene: 6. CDR3 length: 14 amino acids. Germline assignment: CDR1 MDHEN and CDR2 SYDVKM. DNA of the CDR3: TGTGCCAGCAGCACGGGACAGGCAAGAAACACCATATATTTT. This translates into CASSTGQARNTIYF.

The CDR3 coding sequence is TGTGCCAGCAGCTCCGGGACTATTGGAGAGACCCAGTACTTC. Translation: CASSSGTIGETQYF. The gene calls are TRBV7-2 and TRBJ2-5, with TRBD2 matching over 7 bases. CDR1 SGHTA and CDR2 FQGNSA come from the germline V gene. This CDR3 has 14 amino acids. V lost 4 bases, J lost 4 bases, and 6 bases stayed unmatched. Full variable domain (rest looked up from reference TRBV7-2 and TRBJ2-5): GAGVSQSPSNKVTEKGKDVELRCDPISGHTALYWYRQSLGQGLEFLIYFQGNSAPDKSGLPSDRFSAERTGGSVSTLTIQRTQQEDSAVYLCASSSGTIGETQYFGPGTRLLVL.

V and J are TRBV5-5 and TRBJ1-5, with D perhaps matching TRBD1 (5 bases). The CDR3 loop spans 13 amino acids. Trimming cost V 0 bases and J 4 bases, with 5 bases left between them. CDR1 SGHKS and CDR2 YYEKEE come from the germline V gene (reference sequence). CDR3 sequence reads: CASSLAGNQPQHF. Written as DNA, the CDR3 is TGTGCCAGCAGCTTGGCAGGGAATCAGCCCCAGCATTTT.

The V and J genes are TRBV9 and TRBJ1-3, with D unclear. The CDR3 runs 16 residues. Per germline, CDR1 SGDLS and CDR2 YYNGEE. Trimming pared 9 bases from V and 0 bases from J, leaving 19 bases between. This CDR3 is CATAPFFFSSGNTIYF. The CDR3, as DNA: TGTGCCACCGCACCCTTTTTCTTTAGCTCTGGAAACACCATATATTTT. Based on the CDR3 plus reference TRBV9 and TRBJ1-3, the full variable domain is DSGVTQTPKHLITATGQRVTLRCSPRSGDLSVYWYQQSLDQGLQFLIQYYNGEERAKGNILERFSAQQFPDLHSELNLSSLELGDSALYFCATAPFFFSSGNTIYFGEGSWLTVV.

The chain couples TRBV29-1 to TRBJ2-7, with TRBD1 identical over 10 bases. The germline V gene encodes CDR1 SQVTM and CDR2 ANQGSEA. The CDR3 has 12 amino acids. V was pared by 7 bases and J by 4 bases, with 4 bases of the junction left unmatched. The CDR3 spells CSAGTGDYEQYF. The CDR3 region has the DNA TGCAGCGCCGGGACAGGGGATTACGAGCAGTACTTC.

The rearrangement links TRBV5-1 to TRBJ2-3, with no clear D. Trimming took 4 bases from V and 3 from J, leaving 6 bases between them. Germline CDR1 SGHRS, CDR2 YFSETQ. This CDR3 comprises 12 residues. The DNA of the CDR3 is TGCGCCAGCAGCACCCAAACAGATACGCAGTATTTT. Amino acids: CASSTQTDTQYF.

The gene calls are TRBV11-2 and TRBJ2-1; 8 bases match TRBD2. V was pared by 5 bases and J by 2 bases, with 2 bases of the junction left unmatched. CDR1 is SGHAT and CDR2 is FQNNGV in the germline V gene. CDR3 size: 14 residues. The CDR3 protein is CASSPTSAYNEQFF. DNA of the CDR3: TGTGCCAGCAGCCCGACTAGCGCCTACAATGAGCAGTTCTTC.

The genes are TRBV5-1 and TRBJ1-2; the D gene is possibly TRBD1 (5 bases). The CDR3 is made up of 13 amino acids. CDR1 is SGHRS and CDR2 is YFSETQ in the germline V gene. Trimming removed 4 bases from V and 7 bases from J, with 14 bases in between. The CDR3 nucleotides read TGCGCCAGCAGCCCGCGAGGGGACGGTGGCTACACCTTC. As protein: CASSPRGDGGYTF.